This entry lists 6 T cell receptor beta chains sequenced from one sample in a study of cytomegalovirus exposure and HLA in healthy donors. Primers included in the PCR were 60 Vbeta and 13 Jbeta primers. Method: immunoSEQ multiplex PCR; TCRdb's copy keeps in-frame clones and lacks some. The sample has about 170,000 clones, about 88% seen once. The sequenced sample was PBMCs. All receptors derive from a man between 18 and 29 years old in good health and CMV-seropositive.

The chain recombines TRBV5-8 with TRBJ2-7; 8 positions match TRBD1. Germline CDR1 reads SGHTS; CDR2 reads YDEGEE. There are 14 residues in the CDR3. Unmatched junction bases numbered 1, after V lost 0 bases and J lost 2 bases. The CDR3 coding sequence is TGTGCCAGCAGCTTGGGGACAGGGCCCTACGAGCAGTACTTC. This encodes CASSLGTGPYEQYF.

The chain recombines TRBV2 with TRBJ1-2; 7 bases line up with TRBD1. Unmatched junction bases numbered 8, after V lost 4 bases and J lost 3 bases. Germline-derived CDR1 and CDR2 are SNHLY and FYNNEI. CDR3 size: 15 residues. The CDR3 nucleotides are TGTGCCAGCAGTGGCTTGACAGGGACTGACTATGGCTACACCTTC. It yields the protein CASSGLTGTDYGYTF.

J is TRBJ2-1 and V is TRBV7-9; D uncertain. Germline CDR1 is SEHNR and CDR2 is FQNEAQ (reference sequence). The V gene lost 5 bases and the J gene lost 7 bases, with 12 bases spanning the gap. The CDR3 runs 13 residues. The CDR3 spells CASSPPGRNEQFF. CDR3 bases: TGTGCCAGCAGCCCCCCGGGTCGGAATGAGCAGTTCTTC.

This chain joins TRBV5-1 and TRBJ2-7; TRBD1 matches 10 bases. There are 15 residues in the CDR3. The V gene's germline CDR1 is SGHRS and CDR2 YFSETQ. J lost 4 bases, V lost 4 bases, and 8 bases had no gene match. This CDR3 reads CASSAGTGVQYEQYF. Here the CDR3 DNA reads TGCGCCAGCAGCGCCGGGACAGGGGTGCAGTACGAGCAGTACTTC. Using reference TRBV5-1 and TRBJ2-7 for the parts outside the CDR3, the full variable domain is KAGVTQTPRYLIKTRGQQVTLSCSPISGHRSVSWYQQTPGQGLQFLFEYFSETQRNKGNFPGRFSGRQFSNSRSEMNVSTLELGDSALYLCASSAGTGVQYEQYFGPGTRLTVT.

This clone was picked up a small number of times. Here the CDR3 reads CASSLMRGGETQYF. The CDR3 DNA reads TGTGCCAGCAGCTTAATGCGTGGAGGGGAGACCCAGTACTTC. The genes are TRBV27 and TRBJ2-5; tentatively, D is TRBD2 (6 bases). The germline gives CDR1 MNHEY, CDR2 SMNVEV (reference sequence). The V end lost 6 bases, the J end lost 5 bases, and 16 bases lay between the germline ends. The CDR3 length is 14 residues.

The chain links TRBV30 to TRBJ1-1; D is perhaps TRBD1 (6 bases). Looked up from germline, CDR1 is GTSNPN and CDR2 is SVGIG (reference sequence). The CDR3 has 13 residues. V lost 3 bases and J lost 5, with 13 bases in between. CDR3 nucleotide sequence: TGTGCCTGGAGACCTACAGGGAGTACTGAAGCTTTCTTT. It translates to CAWRPTGSTEAFF. The complete variable domain, with remaining parts taken from reference TRBV30 and TRBJ1-1, reads SQTIHQWPATLVQPVGSPLSLECTVEGTSNPNLYWYRQAAGRGLQLLFYSVGIGQISSEVPQNLSASRPQDRQFILSSKKLLLSDSGFYLCAWRPTGSTEAFFGQGTRLTVV.